This TCR beta chain was sequenced for a study of regulatory T cells in long-lasting Graves disease (TCRdb year 2021). With regard to the full study: Persistent Graves' disease meant more than 5 years of antithyroid drug treatment with TSH receptor autoantibodies that stayed positive. Patients with persistent Graves' disease were compared with patients with newly diagnosed Graves' disease using TCR sequencing and RNA sequencing of peripheral blood. The study took place in China and was registered as a clinical trial. A total of roughly 35 samples underwent TCR sequencing, from about 13 patients with persistent Graves' disease and some 20 patients with newly diagnosed Graves' disease. In the clinical cohort, patients with persistent Graves' disease had used antithyroid drugs for an average of roughly ten years. The investigation overall reported the following: Preferential use of TRBV28, TRBJ1-2 and TRBJ2-5 was observed in persistent disease, whereas TRBV20-1 and TRBJ2-1 were favored in newly diagnosed disease. Sequencing and analysis were limited to the TCR beta chain. Compared with newly diagnosed patients, persistent Graves' disease patients had lower TCR Shannon entropy and fewer highly expanded clones, which suggests clonal expansion. Peripheral blood alone was examined, since thyroid tissue, which constituted the primary lesion, could not be accessed. The authors noted that the small sample size was a limitation that may lower accuracy. More public clonotypes were shared among persistent patients (fewer than 3,000) than among newly diagnosed patients (roughly 1,000).

The receptor library was made with multiplex PCR. The reads were generated on an Illumina HiSeq 4000. iRepertoire HTBI primers and Arm-PCR amplification of CDR3 regions were used to construct TCR beta libraries. Before sequencing, the PCR products went through gel purification. As for the original processing: Gene usage analysis of CDR3 amino acid clonotypes used the approximately 62 TRBV and approximately 13 TRBJ segments found across samples. COPE and FqMerger were used to merge the filtered high-quality paired reads into contigs. BLAST was used to align contigs to IMGT TRBV, TRBD and TRBJ reference genes, with CDR3 defined following IMGT. Clonotypes above 0.1% frequency were classified as highly expanded clones. Shannon entropy was used to measure repertoire diversity, and the Gini coefficient was used to measure V-J evenness. A clonotype was considered public if more than one individual shared it. The raw public data were reprocessed by TCRdb itself: fastp quality trimming at Q25, MiXCR clonotype calling, in-frame beta chains only. Duplicate CDR3 protein sequences are folded into a single record with the most common DNA and genes. TCRdb's processing, not the authors' own work, is the source of the V and J calls. A total of around 400,000 distinct CDR3 sequences appear in this sample, around 24% of them only once. The ten most abundant clones make up about 26% of the sample.

The CDR3, from cysteine to phenylalanine, totals 16 residues. The DNA shown is the 48-base CDR3, in frame from base 1. The V and J ends are trimmed by 1 base and 0 bases, leaving 12 bases between them. Per the germline V gene, SNHLY is the CDR1 and FYNNEI is the CDR2. With respect to this clonotype: Its target antigen remains unknown. No much larger clone exists at a distance of one base, and base qualities are not known.

Per the publication, the time point label means: persistent/refractory GD, antithyroid drugs over 5 years with positive TRAb. For both TCR sequencing and RNA sequencing, RNA was extracted from PBMCs in TRIzol. The diagnosis of Graves' disease was made according to American Thyroid Association guidelines. Recruitment of patients was carried out at an endocrinology department in Xi'an, China. Each patient gave approximately 10 milliliters of peripheral blood, collected in an EDTA anticoagulant tube. Ficoll Paque Plus density gradient separation was used to isolate PBMCs, and no further T cell sorting was performed. An Agilent 2100 Bioanalyzer and agarose gel were used to check RNA quality, and a NanoDrop 2000 was used to measure RNA concentration.

The receptor comes from a female donor with Graves disease. This sequence uses TRBV2 and TRBJ1-2; TRBD1 is perhaps the D gene, given 5 matching bases. This specimen consisted of peripheral blood mononuclear cells (PBMCs), obtained when the disease was refractory, from a patient treated with antithyroid drugs. DNA sequence: TGTGCCAGCAGTGAAGACCTCGCCAGGGCTAACTATGGCTACACCTTC. Translated, this is CASSEDLARANYGYTF.